Listed here are 28 T cell receptor beta chains from one sample, sequenced in a study of T-cell reconstitution after alpha-beta-depleted transplantation in children. Unique molecular identifiers were used to barcode this TCRbeta library. TCRdb reprocessed the PCR reads with MiXCR, giving one entry per CDR3 protein. The top ten clones hold almost 6.5% of a sample with about 260,000 distinct CDR3 sequences, just under 8.5% of them seen once. The source material was PBMCs, mostly from graft donor cells, sampled 180 days after TCRalphabeta/CD19-depleted stem cell transplant. These TCRs come from a male patient younger than 18 who had a stem cell transplant for acute lymphoblastic leukemia, so the T cells may come from the graft donor.

This clonotype was seen repeatedly, ten times or more. The chain employs TRBV28 and TRBJ2-7; 8 nucleotides line up with TRBD2. In germline, CDR1 is MDHEN, CDR2 SYDVKM. V shed 2 bases and J 7 bases; nucleotides not matched to a gene: 10. The CDR3 length is 15 residues. CDR3 DNA: TGTGCCAGCAGTTTAGCGGCTAGCGGGCCAGAAGAGCAGTACTTC. Translating it yields CASSLAASGPEEQYF.

On this clonotype: A much bigger clone sits one base away, suggesting this may be a read error. V and J are TRBV5-6 and TRBJ2-7, with TRBD1 matching 7 bases. This CDR3 is built from 16 residues. CDR1 and CDR2 from the germline V gene are SGHDT and YYEEEE. V lost 4 bases, J lost 3 bases, and 13 bases stayed unmatched. Here the CDR3 reads CASSMVVGTDYYEQYF. Written as DNA, the CDR3 is TGTGCCAGCAGCATGGTTGTCGGGACAGACTACTACGAGCAGTACTTC.

Regarding this clonotype: Sequence at one end of the junction differs from germline and may be a read error. The V call is TRBV2, the J call TRBJ1-5, with TRBD1 matching 7 bases. CDR1 is SNHLY, CDR2 FYNNEI, per germline. The CDR3 has 14 residues. The CDR3 nucleotides are TGTTCCAGCTCACCGACAGGGAACAATCAGCCCCAGCATTTT. Protein: CSSSPTGNNQPQHF.

This clonotype was seen ten or more times. The chain is built from TRBV7-2 and TRBJ1-5, with no clear D. Germline CDR1 and CDR2: SGHTA and FQGNSA. The length of the CDR3 is 15 residues. The V end was cut by 5 bases, the J end by 0 bases, with 11 bases between. CDR3 protein: CASSNRALSNQPQHF. CDR3 in DNA: TGTGCCAGCAGCAACCGGGCCCTTAGCAATCAGCCCCAGCATTTT.

This clonotype was observed at least ten times. CDR3 region: CASSVSGADTQYF. CDR3 nucleotides: TGTGCCAGTAGTGTTAGCGGGGCAGATACGCAGTATTTT. This chain links TRBV19 with TRBJ2-3; 8 nucleotides align to TRBD2. CDR1 and CDR2 (germline): LNHDA, SQIVND (reference sequence). Germline trimming cut 5 bases from V and 4 bases from J; bases unmatched to any gene: 2. The CDR3 has 13 residues.

This clonotype was seen many times. The chain carries TRBV11-2 and TRBJ2-1, with D possibly matching TRBD2 (6 bases). V lost 7 bases to trimming and J lost 8 bases, with 15 bases between them. The CDR3 consists of 13 residues. From germline, CDR1 is SGHAT and CDR2 FQNNGV. The CDR3 nucleotides are TGTGCCAGCACCCAGGGAGCGGGCGATGAGCAGTTCTTC. Translated, it gives CASTQGAGDEQFF.

There are many counts of this clonotype. V is TRBV21-1 and J is TRBJ2-2; the table names TRBD1, a call not compared with the DNA. TRBV21-1 is flagged as a pseudogene. This CDR3 has 17 amino acids. The CDR3 DNA is TGTGCCAGCAGCAAAGCTTCAGGGGGCACTAACACCGGGGAGCTGTTTTTT. Encoded protein: CASSKASGGTNTGELFF.

Notes on this clonotype: A much larger clone differs from this one at a single base, so this may be a read error. The chain is built from TRBV4-1 and TRBJ2-2; tentative D call: TRBD2 (7 bases). The CDR3 extends over 17 amino acids. The germline V gene encodes CDR1 MGHRA and CDR2 YSYEKL. CDR3 protein: CASSQDRGGDVTGGLFF. For the CDR3, the DNA is TGCGCCAGCAGCCAAGATAGGGGGGGAGATGTCACCGGGGGGCTGTTTTTT.

Ten or more counts support this clonotype. The chain uses TRBV5-5 and TRBJ2-5; perhaps TRBD1 as D (5 bases). V was clipped by 0 bases and J by 1 base, with 7 bases between them. This CDR3 has 14 residues. CDR1 and CDR2 from the germline V gene are SGHKS and YYEKEE (reference sequence). CDR3 bases: TGTGCCAGCAGCTTGGGACAGCTCCAAGAGACCCAGTACTTC. Its translation: CASSLGQLQETQYF.

This clonotype was seen at least ten times. The chain uses TRBV29-1 and TRBJ2-5, with 9 bases identical to TRBD1. Germline-derived CDR1 and CDR2 are SQVTM and ANQGSEA. The V gene end was trimmed by 0 bases and the J gene end by 4 bases; junction bases not matched to a gene: 12. This CDR3 region has 17 residues. The DNA of the CDR3 is TGCAGCGTTGAAGATCGTGGAGACAGGGGGTTGGGAGAGACCCAGTACTTC. Its protein product is CSVEDRGDRGLGETQYF.

This chain links TRBV5-6 with TRBJ1-2, with D uncertain. Per germline, CDR1 SGHDT and CDR2 YYEEEE. V was cut by 4 bases and J by 0 bases, with 13 bases left in between. This CDR3 has 15 amino acids. Here the CDR3 reads CASSPYRWANYGYTF. The CDR3 DNA follows: TGTGCCAGCAGCCCCTATCGGTGGGCTAACTATGGCTACACCTTC.

There are many counts of this clonotype. This chain links TRBV7-3 with TRBJ2-3, with 8 bases aligning to TRBD2. The V gene end was trimmed by 3 bases and the J gene end by 4 bases; junction bases not matched to a gene: 3. Germline CDR1 is SGHTA and CDR2 is FQGTGA. The CDR3 has 14 amino acids. The CDR3 protein is CASSFSGSPDTQYF. The CDR3 DNA sequence: TGTGCCAGCAGCTTCAGCGGGAGCCCAGATACGCAGTATTTT.

This clonotype has at least ten counts. The chain links TRBV28 to TRBJ1-1; D remains ambiguous. CDR1 is MDHEN, CDR2 SYDVKM, per germline. Deletions cut 3 bases from V and 1 base from J, with 6 bases between. This CDR3 has 13 amino acids. Here the CDR3 DNA reads TGTGCCAGCAGTTTTAGTACGAACACTGAAGCTTTCTTT. Protein sequence: CASSFSTNTEAFF.

This clonotype was recorded many times. This rearrangement joins TRBV12-3 or TRBV12-4 to TRBJ1-1; D unclear. This CDR3 region has 15 residues. The germline V and J ends were trimmed by 6 bases and 5 bases, with 19 bases remaining between them. CDR3 residues: CASSPGVKGKTEAFF. The DNA for the CDR3 is TGTGCCAGCAGCCCTGGAGTTAAGGGAAAGACTGAAGCTTTCTTT.

This clonotype appeared many times. The CDR3 nucleotides read TGTGCCAGCAGTCCGATAACAGGGGCGGGCTACGAGCAGTACTTC. Translation: CASSPITGAGYEQYF. This chain connects TRBV28 to TRBJ2-7, with TRBD1 matching 7 bases. Trimming removed 5 bases from V and 3 bases from J; junction bases left unmatched: 10. CDR1 and CDR2 from the germline V gene are MDHEN and SYDVKM. The CDR3 contains 15 residues.

The chain recombines TRBV3-1 with TRBJ2-3; TRBD2 might be the D (5 bases). With 6 bases removed from V and 5 bases from J, the gap between germline ends came to 21 bases. The CDR3 is 16 residues long. The germline V gene encodes CDR1 LGHDT and CDR2 YNNKEL (reference sequence). DNA for the CDR3: TGTGCCAGCAGGAAGGGCTCCCCATGGGGAGAAGATACGCAGTATTTT. This codes for CASRKGSPWGEDTQYF.

This clonotype appeared a few times. The chain couples TRBV13 to TRBJ2-1; D remains ambiguous. The germline V gene has CDR1 PRHDT and CDR2 FYEKMQ (reference sequence). Deletions cut 4 bases from V and 2 bases from J, with 6 bases between. The CDR3 covers 13 residues. The CDR3 DNA follows: TGTGCCAGCAGCTCCCAGACCTACAATGAGCAGTTCTTC. As protein: CASSSQTYNEQFF.

This clonotype was detected many times. V is TRBV27 and J is TRBJ1-3, with D maybe TRBD1 (5 bases). With 3 bases removed from V and 0 bases from J, the gap between germline ends came to 6 bases. In germline, CDR1 is MNHEY, CDR2 SMNVEV (reference sequence). The CDR3 covers 14 residues. The CDR3 nucleotides are TGTGCCAGCAGTTTCGGGGGCTCTGGAAACACCATATATTTT. Its translation: CASSFGGSGNTIYF.

This clonotype was seen at least ten times. This chain joins TRBV6-4 and TRBJ1-6; the match to TRBD1 covers 7 bases. After removal of 6 bases from V and 7 bases from J, the junction contained 21 bases not matched to a gene. Germline V gives CDR1 MRHNA, CDR2 SNTAGT. The CDR3 runs 19 residues. This chain's CDR3 is CASRLQGGRGLARNSPLHF. CDR3 in DNA: TGTGCCAGCAGACTCCAAGGGGGTAGGGGGCTGGCGCGAAATTCACCCCTCCACTTT.

This clonotype was counted at least ten times. This chain links TRBV20-1 with TRBJ2-7; TRBD2 might be the D (5 bases). With 0 bases removed from V and 7 bases from J, the gap between germline ends came to 10 bases. The germline V gene has CDR1 DFQATT and CDR2 SNEGSKA (reference sequence). This CDR3 spans 12 amino acids. In nucleotides, the CDR3 is TGCAGTGCTAGAGACAGGCCGGGGGAGCAGTACTTC. This codes for CSARDRPGEQYF.

This clonotype was seen ten or more times. This chain uses TRBV27 with TRBJ2-7; TRBD1 matches 12 bases. Looked up from germline, CDR1 is MNHEY and CDR2 is SMNVEV (reference sequence). The CDR3 is 15 residues long. Trimming took 5 bases from V and 3 from J; bases not matched to a gene: 5. The CDR3 spells CASSKRDRGLYEQYF. CDR3 sequence (DNA): TGTGCCAGCAGTAAGAGGGACAGGGGGCTCTACGAGCAGTACTTC.

This clonotype showed up many times. The chain combines TRBV14 with TRBJ1-2; D may be TRBD1 (6 bases). CDR3 size: 13 residues. Germline V gives CDR1 SGHDN, CDR2 FVKESK. V lost 4 bases, J lost 7 bases, and 13 bases lay in between. CDR3 loop: CASSRDIFGGYTF. For the CDR3, the DNA is TGTGCCAGCAGCCGGGACATCTTCGGTGGCTACACCTTC.

In this sample, this clonotype turned up many times. In nucleotides, the CDR3 is TGTGCCAGCAGCTTAAGGCTAGCGAGAACTGACGAGCAGTACTTC. Its translation is CASSLRLARTDEQYF. The chain links TRBV7-2 to TRBJ2-7, with TRBD2 as a possible D gene (6 bases). V was pared by 2 bases and J by 5 bases, with 16 bases between. Germline V gene lookup returns CDR1 SGHTA and CDR2 FQGNSA. The CDR3 runs to 15 residues.

This clonotype showed up many times. V is TRBV6-5 and J is TRBJ2-7; D gene unclear. Trimming removed 4 bases from V and 1 base from J, with 11 bases in between. This CDR3 contains 14 residues. CDR1 and CDR2 from the germline V gene are MNHEY and SVGAGI. CDR3 loop: CASSSADFSYEQYF. For the CDR3, the DNA is TGTGCCAGCAGTTCGGCTGACTTTTCCTACGAGCAGTACTTC.

This chain joins TRBV9 and TRBJ2-1, with 7 positions matching TRBD1. Germline V gives CDR1 SGDLS, CDR2 YYNGEE. The CDR3 has 14 residues. Trimming took 3 bases from V and 6 from J; bases not matched to a gene: 6. The CDR3 is CASSGGQAINEQFF. In DNA form, the CDR3 reads TGTGCCAGCAGCGGAGGACAGGCGATCAATGAGCAGTTCTTC.

This clonotype was counted ten times or more. The V gene is TRBV5-1, the J gene TRBJ2-7; D gene unclear. CDR3 size: 14 residues. Trimming cost V 1 base and J 5 bases, with 13 bases left between them. Germline V gene data show CDR1 as SGHRS and CDR2 as YFSETQ. The CDR3 loop is CASSLKRVGHEQYF. CDR3 in DNA: TGCGCCAGCAGCTTGAAAAGGGTCGGCCACGAGCAGTACTTC.

This clonotype was counted many times. The J gene is TRBJ2-2, the V gene TRBV5-4; D is perhaps TRBD1 (6 bases). The germline V gene encodes CDR1 SGHNT and CDR2 YYREEE (reference sequence). V gave up 0 bases and J gave up 3 bases, with 9 bases separating them. The CDR3 has 15 amino acids. This CDR3 reads CASSLAGAYTGELFF. The CDR3 bases are TGTGCCAGCAGCTTGGCAGGGGCCTACACCGGGGAGCTGTTTTTT.

This clonotype has a handful of counts. The chain is built from TRBV11-2 and TRBJ1-2; TRBD1 might be the D (6 bases). The V gene lost 0 bases and the J gene lost 4 bases, with 9 bases spanning the gap. Germline V lookup: CDR1 SGHAT, CDR2 FQNNGV. CDR3 length: 14 residues. In DNA form, the CDR3 reads TGTGCCAGCAGCTTAGATCGGGACATCTATGGCTACACCTTC. It specifies CASSLDRDIYGYTF.